Presented here are 2 T cell receptor beta chains from one specimen sequenced in a study of blood T cell repertoires in COVID-19. Measured with immunoSEQ multiplex PCR; TCRdb has only the in-frame clones, and not every one. The repertoire holds 65,000 to 70,000 clones, with roughly 82% as singletons. Sample: peripheral blood. These TCRs come from a man at least 80 years old with active COVID-19.

This chain joins TRBV19 and TRBJ2-7; 7 bases are shared with TRBD1. Per the germline V gene, CDR1 is LNHDA and CDR2 is SQIVND (reference sequence). The CDR3 has 16 residues. J was trimmed by 3 bases and V by 6 bases; bases with no gene match: 14. CDR3 bases: TGTGCCAGTAGCATTACACAGGCAGGGGGTTTCTACGAGCAGTACTTC. Translated, it gives CASSITQAGGFYEQYF.

This chain connects TRBV7-9 to TRBJ2-2; D remains ambiguous. The germline V gene encodes CDR1 SEHNR and CDR2 FQNEAQ (reference sequence). With 5 bases removed from V and 2 bases from J, the gap between germline ends came to 12 bases. CDR3 length equals 15 residues. The CDR3 sequence is CASSRSLVNTGELFF. The DNA for the CDR3 is TGTGCCAGCAGCCGATCACTGGTAAACACCGGGGAGCTGTTTTTT.